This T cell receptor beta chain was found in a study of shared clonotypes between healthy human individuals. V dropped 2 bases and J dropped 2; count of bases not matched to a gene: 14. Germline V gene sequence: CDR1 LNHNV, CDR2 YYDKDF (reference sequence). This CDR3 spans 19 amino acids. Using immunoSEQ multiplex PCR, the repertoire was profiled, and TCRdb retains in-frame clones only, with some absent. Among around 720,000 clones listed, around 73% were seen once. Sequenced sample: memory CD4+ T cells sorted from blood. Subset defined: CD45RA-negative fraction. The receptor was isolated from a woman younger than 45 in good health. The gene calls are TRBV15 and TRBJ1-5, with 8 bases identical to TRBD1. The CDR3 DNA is TGTGCCACCAGCAGAAAGAGGACAGGGAGGGAGTTCGGCAATCAGCCCCAGCATTTT. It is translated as CATSRKRTGREFGNQPQHF.